Below, 13 T cell receptor beta chains from the same sample are listed, as sequenced in a study of cytomegalovirus exposure and HLA in healthy donors. The protocol was immunoSEQ multiplex PCR, while the TCRdb copy is restricted to in-frame clones and leaves out a portion. The repertoire holds 80,000 or so clones, with roughly 96% as singletons. Input material: PBMCs. The receptors shown here come from a woman under 30 in good health and CMV-seronegative.

This chain connects TRBV15 to TRBJ1-3; 7 bases agree with TRBD1. The V segment lost 0 bases and the J segment 0 bases; nucleotides outside the gene matches: 11. Germline loops: CDR1 LNHNV, CDR2 YYDKDF (reference sequence). CDR3 length equals 19 residues. The CDR3: CATSRDLRTGAFSGNTIYF. DNA of the CDR3: TGTGCCACCAGCAGAGATCTTAGGACAGGCGCTTTCTCTGGAAACACCATATATTTT.

The rearrangement links TRBV11-2 to TRBJ2-7; 9 nucleotides match TRBD1. The trim removed 0 bases at V and 9 bases at J, leaving 15 bases unmatched. This CDR3 contains 17 residues. Germline CDR1 SGHAT, CDR2 FQNNGV. CDR3 nucleotides: TGTGCCAGCAGCTTAGATGGATGGGGGACAGGGCACGTCGGGCAGTACTTC. This encodes CASSLDGWGTGHVGQYF.

The V call is TRBV4-1, the J call TRBJ2-7; TRBD1 is a possible D gene (5 bases). CDR3 length: 19 amino acids. V lost 0 bases, J lost 4 bases, and 25 bases lay in between. Germline V lookup: CDR1 MGHRA, CDR2 YSYEKL. CDR3 coding DNA: TGCGCCAGCAGCCAAGAGATTTCGGACACGTTTAGGCTTATGTACGAGCAGTACTTC. Its translation: CASSQEISDTFRLMYEQYF.

The count of this clone is one. This chain uses TRBV5-1 with TRBJ1-4; TRBD1 matches 7 bases. CDR3 size: 15 residues. Unmatched junction bases numbered 8, after V lost 4 bases and J lost 5 bases. Germline CDR1 reads SGHRS; CDR2 reads YFSETQ. The DNA for the CDR3 is TGCGCCAGCAGCAAACGGACAGGCGGAAATGAAAAACTGTTTTTT. This sequence encodes CASSKRTGGNEKLFF.

This clone showed up just once. This chain connects TRBV28 to TRBJ2-7, with 8 bases that match TRBD1. Germline V gives CDR1 MDHEN, CDR2 SYDVKM. The CDR3 covers 14 residues. V shed 6 bases, J shed 5 bases, and the junction held 9 bases outside the gene matches. The CDR3 nucleotides are TGTGCCAGCAGCCCTGACAGGGGTTTTGACGAGCAGTACTTC. This gives the protein CASSPDRGFDEQYF. The full variable domain, in which reference TRBV28 and TRBJ2-7 provide the parts outside the CDR3, is DVKVTQSSRYLVKRTGEKVFLECVQDMDHENMFWYRQDPGLGLRLIYFSYDVKMKEKGDIPEGYSVSREKKERFSLILESASTNQTSMYLCASSPDRGFDEQYFGPGTRLTVT.

The chain couples TRBV14 to TRBJ2-5, with unresolved D. With 4 bases removed from V and 1 base from J, the gap between germline ends came to 10 bases. Germline assignment: CDR1 SGHDN and CDR2 FVKESK. The CDR3 length is 14 residues. The CDR3 loop reads CASSPSGGQETQYF. CDR3 in DNA: TGTGCCAGCAGCCCCTCCGGCGGCCAAGAGACCCAGTACTTC.

The chain recombines TRBV19 with TRBJ1-1; 9 positions agree with TRBD1. Germline loops: CDR1 LNHDA, CDR2 SQIVND (reference sequence). V was pared by 7 bases and J by 3 bases, with 12 bases of the junction left unmatched. CDR3 length: 16 amino acids. CDR3 DNA sequence: TGTGCCAGTAAACCCCAGGGACAGGGCGGCGACACTGAAGCTTTCTTT. As protein: CASKPQGQGGDTEAFF.

The rearrangement uses TRBV27 and TRBJ2-2, with 12 bases aligning to TRBD2. Germline V gene data show CDR1 as MNHEY and CDR2 as SMNVEV (reference sequence). The CDR3 contains 20 residues. Trimming removed 4 bases from V and 4 bases from J; junction bases left unmatched: 16. DNA of the CDR3: TGTGCCAGCAGTTCTCTAGCGGGGGGGCTCAACCGCCATATCACCGGGGAGCTGTTTTTT. This gives the protein CASSSLAGGLNRHITGELFF.

The rearrangement joins TRBV30 to TRBJ1-1, with a tentative D call TRBD1 (6 bases). V lost 2 bases to trimming and J lost 0 bases, with 13 bases between them. Looked up from germline, CDR1 is GTSNPN and CDR2 is SVGIG (reference sequence). This CDR3 has 15 residues. The CDR3 DNA reads as TGTGCCTGGAGTACCAGGGGTTTAGTGAACACTGAAGCTTTCTTT. Protein: CAWSTRGLVNTEAFF.

The V and J genes are TRBV6-5 and TRBJ1-2; D unresolved. The germline CDR1 and CDR2 sequences are MNHEY and SVGAGI. V was pared by 2 bases and J by 5 bases, with 6 bases between. CDR3 length: 12 residues. The CDR3 DNA is TGTGCCAGCAGTTACGGGCCGTATGGCTACACCTTC. Translation gives CASSYGPYGYTF.

This chain connects TRBV7-2 to TRBJ1-5; 11 bases align to TRBD1. V lost 5 bases, J lost 6 bases, and 6 bases stayed unmatched. The CDR3 loop spans 15 amino acids. Germline CDR1 SGHTA, CDR2 FQGNSA. CDR3 sequence (DNA): TGTGCCAGCAGCATCGGACAGGGGGCTATTCAGCCCCAGCATTTT. This codes for CASSIGQGAIQPQHF.

V usage is TRBV10-3 and J usage is TRBJ1-2, with D tentatively TRBD1 (6 bases). The length of the CDR3 is 12 residues. V shed 7 bases and J shed 1 base, with 7 bases lying between them. CDR1 and CDR2 (germline): ENHRY, SYGVKD. CDR3 DNA sequence: TGTGCCATCACCAGGGGTAACTATGGCTACACCTTC. Protein: CAITRGNYGYTF.

The chain carries TRBV7-9 and TRBJ2-7, with D hard to call. This CDR3 comprises 11 residues. V lost 5 bases and J lost 1, with 3 bases in between. Germline CDR1 reads SEHNR; CDR2 reads FQNEAQ (reference sequence). CDR3 in DNA: TGTGCCAGCAGCCGGTCCTACGAGCAGTACTTC. Its translation: CASSRSYEQYF.